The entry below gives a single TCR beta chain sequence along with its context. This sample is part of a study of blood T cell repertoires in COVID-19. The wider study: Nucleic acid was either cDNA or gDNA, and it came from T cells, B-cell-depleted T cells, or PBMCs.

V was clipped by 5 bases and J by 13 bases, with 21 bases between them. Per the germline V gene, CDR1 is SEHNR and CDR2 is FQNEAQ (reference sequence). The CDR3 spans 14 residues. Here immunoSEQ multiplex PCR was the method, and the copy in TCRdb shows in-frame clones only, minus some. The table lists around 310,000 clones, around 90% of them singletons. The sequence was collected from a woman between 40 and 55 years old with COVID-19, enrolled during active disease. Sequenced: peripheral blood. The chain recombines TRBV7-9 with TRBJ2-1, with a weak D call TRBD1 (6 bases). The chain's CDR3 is CASSQTVGGQNQFF. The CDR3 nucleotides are TGTGCCAGCAGCCAAACCGTCGGTGGACAGAACCAGTTCTTC.